Listed below are T cell receptor beta chains from one sample, sequenced in a study of regulatory T cells in long-lasting Graves disease. From the multiplex PCR reads, TCRdb called clonotypes with MiXCR, one entry per CDR3 protein. Among 200,000 to 300,000 distinct CDR3 sequences listed, around 21% were seen once. The specimen was peripheral blood mononuclear cells (PBMCs), collected at new diagnosis, from a patient treated with antithyroid drugs. The source of these receptors is a female donor with Graves disease. The CDR3 runs from the conserved cysteine through the conserved F or W. D genes are given only for firm matches. For some rows the clone size is stated as once, few or many, or as a class when expanded; others skip it.

d_gene	v_gene	abundance	j_gene	CDR3aa	CDR3nt
NA	TRBV3-1	many	TRBJ1-2	CASSQGIYSGYTF	TGTGCCAGCAGCCAAGGAATATACTCGGGCTACACCTTC
TRBD1	TRBV6-1	many	TRBJ2-7	CASSSGTGAREQYF	TGTGCCAGCAGCTCCGGGACAGGGGCTCGGGAGCAGTACTTC
NA	TRBV7-2	many	TRBJ2-6	CASSLRRSGANVLTF	TGTGCCAGCAGCTTAAGGCGTTCTGGGGCCAACGTCCTGACTTTC
TRBD2	TRBV7-9	many	TRBJ2-7	CASSLDASGTEQYF	TGTGCCAGCAGCTTAGACGCTAGCGGGACCGAGCAGTACTTC
NA	TRBV20-1	many	TRBJ1-1	CSASHYSGMNTEAFF	TGCAGTGCTAGTCACTACTCCGGGATGAACACTGAAGCTTTCTTT
TRBD2	TRBV7-2	once	TRBJ2-3	CASSLAGGVTDTQYF	TGTGCCAGCAGTCTAGCGGGGGGGGTGACAGATACGCAGTATTTT
TRBD2	TRBV7-2	many	TRBJ2-1	CASRPTTTSGSEQFF	TGTGCCAGCAGGCCAACTACGACTAGCGGCTCAGAGCAGTTCTTC
NA	TRBV10-3	few	TRBJ1-4	CAISESHQLQINEKLFF	TGTGCCATCAGTGAGTCGCATCAGCTACAGATTAATGAAAAACTGTTTTTT
NA	TRBV18	many	TRBJ2-7	CASSPGAQQYF	TGTGCCAGCTCACCTGGGGCTCAGCAGTACTTC
TRBD2	TRBV7-6	few	TRBJ2-1	CASREGSNNEQFF	TGTGCCAGTCGGGAGGGGAGCAACAATGAGCAGTTCTTC
NA	TRBV6-2/TRBV6-3	NA	TRBJ2-3	CASSEMGARTDTQYF	TGTGCCAGCAGTGAAATGGGGGCGAGGACAGATACGCAGTATTTT
NA	TRBV5-1	many	TRBJ2-7	CASSLDQFSYEQYF	TGCGCCAGCAGCTTGGACCAATTCTCCTACGAGCAGTACTTC
TRBD1	TRBV2	NA	TRBJ2-6	CASSDTGGGANVLTF	TGTGCCAGCAGTGACACAGGGGGCGGGGCCAACGTCCTGACTTTC
NA	TRBV18	many	TRBJ1-2	CASSLSQDFGYTF	TGTGCCAGCTCACTATCCCAGGATTTTGGCTACACCTTC
TRBD1	TRBV9	many	TRBJ2-5	CASSVGGQGVGETQYF	TGTGCCAGCAGCGTAGGAGGGCAGGGGGTCGGGGAGACCCAGTACTTC
NA	TRBV7-8	NA	TRBJ2-7	CASSLVGYLAYEQYF	TGTGCCAGCAGCTTAGTTGGGTATTTGGCCTACGAGCAGTACTTC
TRBD1	TRBV27	many	TRBJ2-5	CASHLQGSKTQYF	TGTGCCAGCCATTTACAGGGGAGCAAGACCCAGTACTTC
NA	TRBV30	NA	TRBJ1-6	CAWSRGTGNSPLHF	TGTGCCTGGAGTCGGGGGACGGGTAATTCACCCCTCCACTTT
TRBD1	TRBV12-3/TRBV12-4	many	TRBJ2-7	CASSLATGVNDEQYF	TGTGCCAGCAGTTTAGCTACAGGGGTAAACGACGAGCAGTACTTC
NA	TRBV7-2	many	TRBJ1-2	CASSPMGDIGYTF	TGTGCCAGCAGCCCCATGGGCGATATTGGCTACACCTTC
NA	TRBV12-3/TRBV12-4	NA	TRBJ1-4	CASSLAEKLFF	TGTGCCAGCAGTTTAGCCGAAAAACTGTTTTTT
TRBD2	TRBV7-3	many	TRBJ2-1	CASSSPGRGNYNEQFF	TGTGCCAGCAGCTCACCTGGGCGGGGGAACTACAATGAGCAGTTCTTC
TRBD1	TRBV20-1	NA	TRBJ2-2	CSARGQGNTGELFF	TGCAGTGCTAGGGGACAGGGGAACACCGGGGAGCTGTTTTTT
NA	TRBV20-1	many	TRBJ2-7	CSPSQDEQYF	TGCAGCCCTAGTCAGGACGAGCAGTACTTC
NA	TRBV20-1	many	TRBJ1-5	CSASGGDTLSNQPQHF	TGCAGTGCTAGTGGTGGTGACACTCTTAGCAATCAGCCCCAGCATTTT
NA	TRBV20-1	NA	TRBJ1-1	CSARVPASTEAFF	TGCAGTGCTAGAGTACCGGCTAGCACTGAAGCTTTCTTT
TRBD1	TRBV20-1	many	TRBJ1-2	CSALWDRGLHGYTF	TGCAGTGCCCTCTGGGACAGGGGACTCCATGGCTACACCTTC
NA	TRBV5-5	NA	TRBJ1-2	CASSFGTGNYGYTF	TGTGCCAGCAGCTTTGGGACGGGAAACTATGGCTACACCTTC
NA	TRBV2	many	TRBJ2-5	CASSGDWATRETQYF	TGTGCCAGCAGCGGGGACTGGGCCACCAGGGAGACCCAGTACTTC
NA	TRBV4-1	NA	TRBJ1-2	CASSQDQGNYGYTF	TGCGCCAGCAGCCAAGATCAGGGGAACTATGGCTACACCTTC
TRBD2	TRBV10-1	NA	TRBJ2-1	CASSDKARPGGYNEQFF	TGCGCCAGCAGTGATAAGGCCAGGCCGGGGGGTTACAATGAGCAGTTCTTC
TRBD1	TRBV7-2	many	TRBJ2-6	CASSRTGVNSGANVLTF	TGTGCCAGCAGCCGGACAGGGGTTAACTCTGGGGCCAACGTCCTGACTTTC